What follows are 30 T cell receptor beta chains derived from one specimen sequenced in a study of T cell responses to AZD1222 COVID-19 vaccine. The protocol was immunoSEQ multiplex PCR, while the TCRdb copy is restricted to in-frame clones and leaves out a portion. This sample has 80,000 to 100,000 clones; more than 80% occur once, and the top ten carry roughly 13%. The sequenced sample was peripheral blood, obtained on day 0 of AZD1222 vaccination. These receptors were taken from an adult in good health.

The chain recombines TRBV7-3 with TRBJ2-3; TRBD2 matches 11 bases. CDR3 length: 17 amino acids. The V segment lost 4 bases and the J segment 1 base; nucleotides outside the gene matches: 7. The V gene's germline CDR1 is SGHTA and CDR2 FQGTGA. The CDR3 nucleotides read TGTGCCAGCAGCTCGATTCTAGCGGGAGGAGGCACAGATACGCAGTATTTT. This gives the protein CASSSILAGGGTDTQYF.

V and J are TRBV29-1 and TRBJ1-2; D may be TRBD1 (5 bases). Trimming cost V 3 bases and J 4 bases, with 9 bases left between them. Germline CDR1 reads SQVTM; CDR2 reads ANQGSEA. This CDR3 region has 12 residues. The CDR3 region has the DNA TGCAGCGTTGATCAGGGTGGCTATGGCTACACCTTC. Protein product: CSVDQGGYGYTF.

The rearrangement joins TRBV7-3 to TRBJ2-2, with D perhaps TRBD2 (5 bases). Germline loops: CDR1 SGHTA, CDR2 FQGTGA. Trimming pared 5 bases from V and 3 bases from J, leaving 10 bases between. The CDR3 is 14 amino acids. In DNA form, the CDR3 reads TGTGCCAGCAGCATTAGCGTTCACACCGGGGAGCTGTTTTTT. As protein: CASSISVHTGELFF. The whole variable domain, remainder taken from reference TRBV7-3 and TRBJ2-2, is GAGVSQTPSNKVTEKGKYVELRCDPISGHTALYWYRQSLGQGPEFLIYFQGTGAADDSGLPNDRFFAVRPEGSVSTLKIQRTERGDSAVYLCASSISVHTGELFFGEGSRLTVL.

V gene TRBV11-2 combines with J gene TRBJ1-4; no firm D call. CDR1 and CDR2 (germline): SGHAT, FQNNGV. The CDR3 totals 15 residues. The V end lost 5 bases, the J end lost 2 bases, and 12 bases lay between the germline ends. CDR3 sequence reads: CASSPTPGTNEKLFF. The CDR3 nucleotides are TGTGCCAGCAGCCCCACCCCCGGCACTAATGAAAAACTGTTTTTT. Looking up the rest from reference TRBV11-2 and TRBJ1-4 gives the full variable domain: EAGVAQSPRYKIIEKRQSVAFWCNPISGHATLYWYQQILGQGPKLLIQFQNNGVVDDSQLPKDRFSAERLKGVDSTLKIQPAKLEDSAVYLCASSPTPGTNEKLFFGSGTQLSVL.

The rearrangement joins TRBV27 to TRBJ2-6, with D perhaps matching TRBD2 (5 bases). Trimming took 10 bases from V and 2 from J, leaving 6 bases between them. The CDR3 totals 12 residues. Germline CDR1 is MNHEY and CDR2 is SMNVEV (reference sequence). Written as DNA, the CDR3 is TGTGCCACAGCGGCTGGGGCCAACGTCCTGACTTTC. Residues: CATAAGANVLTF.

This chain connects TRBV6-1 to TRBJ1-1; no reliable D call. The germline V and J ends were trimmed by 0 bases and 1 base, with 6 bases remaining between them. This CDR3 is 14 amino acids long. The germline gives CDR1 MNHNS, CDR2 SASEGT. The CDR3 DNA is TGTGCCAGCAGTGAAGCGGGAAAGAACACTGAAGCTTTCTTT. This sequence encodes CASSEAGKNTEAFF.

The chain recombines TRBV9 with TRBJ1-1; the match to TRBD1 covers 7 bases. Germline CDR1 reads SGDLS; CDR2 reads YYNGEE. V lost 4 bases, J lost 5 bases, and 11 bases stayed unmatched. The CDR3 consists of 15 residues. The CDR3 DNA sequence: TGTGCCAGCAGCCCAAGGGGGCGTCAGGGGACTGAAGCTTTCTTT. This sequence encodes CASSPRGRQGTEAFF.

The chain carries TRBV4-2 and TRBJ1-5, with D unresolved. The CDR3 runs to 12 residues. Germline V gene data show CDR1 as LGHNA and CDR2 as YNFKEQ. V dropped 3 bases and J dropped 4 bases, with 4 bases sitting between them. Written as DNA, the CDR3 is TGTGCCAGCAGCCATGCGAATCAGCCCCAGCATTTT. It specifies CASSHANQPQHF.

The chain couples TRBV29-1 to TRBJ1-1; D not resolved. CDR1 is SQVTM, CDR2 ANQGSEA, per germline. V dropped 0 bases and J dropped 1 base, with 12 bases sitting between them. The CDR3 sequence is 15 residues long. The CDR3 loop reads CSVEDPRLGNTEAFF. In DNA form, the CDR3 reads TGCAGCGTTGAAGATCCAAGGTTGGGGAACACTGAAGCTTTCTTT.

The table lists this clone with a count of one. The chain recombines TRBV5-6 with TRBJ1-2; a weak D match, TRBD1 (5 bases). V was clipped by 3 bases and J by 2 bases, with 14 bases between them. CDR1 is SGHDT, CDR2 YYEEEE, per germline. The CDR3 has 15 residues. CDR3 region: CASSSGGAPNYGYTF. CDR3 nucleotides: TGTGCCAGCAGCTCGGGAGGGGCACCCAACTATGGCTACACCTTC.

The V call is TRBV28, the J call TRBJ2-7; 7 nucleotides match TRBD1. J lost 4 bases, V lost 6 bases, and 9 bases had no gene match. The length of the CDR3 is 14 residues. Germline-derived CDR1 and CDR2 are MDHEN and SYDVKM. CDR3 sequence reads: CASRGQRFTYEQYF. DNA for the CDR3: TGTGCCAGCAGGGGACAGCGATTTACTTACGAGCAGTACTTC.

Here the CDR3 reads CASSPRKGSIPGTIYF. Here the CDR3 DNA reads TGTGCCAGCAGCCCTCGAAAGGGGTCAATTCCAGGCACCATATATTTT. The V call is TRBV7-3, the J call TRBJ1-3, with D possibly being TRBD1 (5 bases). The germline V gene has CDR1 SGHTA and CDR2 FQGTGA. This CDR3 is built from 16 residues. Deletions cut 5 bases from V and 9 bases from J, with 23 bases between.

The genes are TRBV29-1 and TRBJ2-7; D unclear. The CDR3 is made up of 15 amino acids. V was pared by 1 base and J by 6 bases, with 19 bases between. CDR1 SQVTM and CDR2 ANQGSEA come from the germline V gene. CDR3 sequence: CSVEGGWAGEREQYF. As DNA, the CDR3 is TGCAGCGTTGAAGGCGGTTGGGCAGGAGAACGCGAGCAGTACTTC.

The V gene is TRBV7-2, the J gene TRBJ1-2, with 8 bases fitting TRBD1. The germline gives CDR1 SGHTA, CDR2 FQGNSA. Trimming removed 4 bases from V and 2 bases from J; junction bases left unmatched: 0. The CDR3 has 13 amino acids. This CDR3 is CASSWDRNYGYTF. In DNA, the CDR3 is TGTGCCAGCAGCTGGGACAGGAACTATGGCTACACCTTC.

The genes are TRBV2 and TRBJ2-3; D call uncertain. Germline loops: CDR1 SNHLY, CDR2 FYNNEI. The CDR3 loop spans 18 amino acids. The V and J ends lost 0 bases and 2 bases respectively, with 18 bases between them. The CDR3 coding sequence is TGTGCCAGCAGTGAAGCCTTCCGTGGTCTGTTCAACACAGATACGCAGTATTTT. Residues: CASSEAFRGLFNTDTQYF.

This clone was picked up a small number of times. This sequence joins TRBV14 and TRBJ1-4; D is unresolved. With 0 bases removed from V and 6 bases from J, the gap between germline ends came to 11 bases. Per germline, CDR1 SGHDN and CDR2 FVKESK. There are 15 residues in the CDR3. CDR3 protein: CASSQDPRGDEKLFF. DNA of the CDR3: TGTGCCAGCAGCCAAGATCCACGTGGAGATGAAAAACTGTTTTTT.

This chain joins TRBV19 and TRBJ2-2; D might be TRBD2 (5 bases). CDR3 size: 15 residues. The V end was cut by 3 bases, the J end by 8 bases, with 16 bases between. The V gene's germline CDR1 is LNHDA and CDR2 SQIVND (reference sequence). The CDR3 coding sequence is TGTGCCAGTAGTATCGAGGCTAGCCTACTGGGGGAGCTGTTTTTT. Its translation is CASSIEASLLGELFF.

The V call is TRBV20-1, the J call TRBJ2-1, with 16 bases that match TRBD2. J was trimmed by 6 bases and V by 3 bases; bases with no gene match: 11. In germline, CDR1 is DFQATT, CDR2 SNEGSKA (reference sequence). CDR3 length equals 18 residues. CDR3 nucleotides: TGCAGTGCTAGTGGGACTAGCGGGAGGGTTAATGTTTTCAATGAGCAGTTCTTC. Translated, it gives CSASGTSGRVNVFNEQFF.

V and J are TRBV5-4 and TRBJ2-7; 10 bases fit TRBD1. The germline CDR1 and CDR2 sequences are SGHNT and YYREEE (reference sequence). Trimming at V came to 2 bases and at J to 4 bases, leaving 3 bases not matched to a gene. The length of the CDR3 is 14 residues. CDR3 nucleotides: TGTGCCAGCAGCTTTAGGACAGGGGGGTACGAGCAGTACTTC. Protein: CASSFRTGGYEQYF. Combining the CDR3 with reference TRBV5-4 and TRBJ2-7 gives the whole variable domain ETGVTQSPTHLIKTRGQQVTLRCSSQSGHNTVSWYQQALGQGPQFIFQYYREEENGRGNFPPRFSGLQFPNYSSELNVNALELDDSALYLCASSFRTGGYEQYFGPGTRLTVT.

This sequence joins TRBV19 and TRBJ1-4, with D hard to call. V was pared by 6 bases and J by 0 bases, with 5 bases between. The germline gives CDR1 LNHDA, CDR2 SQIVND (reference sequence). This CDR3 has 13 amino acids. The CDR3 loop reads CASRVTTNEKLFF. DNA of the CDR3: TGTGCCAGTAGAGTGACAACTAATGAAAAACTGTTTTTT.

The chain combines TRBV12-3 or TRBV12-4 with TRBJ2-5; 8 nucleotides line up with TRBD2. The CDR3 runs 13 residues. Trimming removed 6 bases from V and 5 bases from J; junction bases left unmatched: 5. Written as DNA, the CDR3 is TGTGCCAGCAGCCGCGGGGGGCGCGAGACCCAGTACTTC. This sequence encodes CASSRGGRETQYF.

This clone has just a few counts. CDR3 coding DNA: TGTGCCAGCAGCCCGACAGGAAACTATGGCTACACCTTC. Protein sequence: CASSPTGNYGYTF. This chain uses TRBV12-3 or TRBV12-4 with TRBJ1-2; tentatively, D is TRBD1 (6 bases). V was clipped by 6 bases and J by 2 bases, with 10 bases between them. The CDR3 extends over 13 amino acids.

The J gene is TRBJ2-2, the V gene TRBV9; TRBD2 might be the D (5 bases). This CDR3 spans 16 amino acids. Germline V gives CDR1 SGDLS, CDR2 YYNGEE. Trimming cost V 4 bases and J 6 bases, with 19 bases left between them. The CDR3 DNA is TGTGCCAGCAGCCTCCCCGAGGGCCCCAAGGCCGGGGAGCTGTTTTTT. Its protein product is CASSLPEGPKAGELFF.

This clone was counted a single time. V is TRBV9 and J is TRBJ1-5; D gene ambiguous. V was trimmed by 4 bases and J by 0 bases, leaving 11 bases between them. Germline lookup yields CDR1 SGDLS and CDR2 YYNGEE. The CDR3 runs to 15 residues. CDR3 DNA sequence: TGTGCCAGCAGCAACGGGGATTATAGCAATCAGCCCCAGCATTTT. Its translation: CASSNGDYSNQPQHF.

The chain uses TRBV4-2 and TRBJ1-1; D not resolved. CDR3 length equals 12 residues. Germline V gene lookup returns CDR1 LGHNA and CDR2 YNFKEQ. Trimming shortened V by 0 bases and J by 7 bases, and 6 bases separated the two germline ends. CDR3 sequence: CASSQDRSEAFF. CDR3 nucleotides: TGTGCCAGCAGCCAAGATCGGAGTGAAGCTTTCTTT.

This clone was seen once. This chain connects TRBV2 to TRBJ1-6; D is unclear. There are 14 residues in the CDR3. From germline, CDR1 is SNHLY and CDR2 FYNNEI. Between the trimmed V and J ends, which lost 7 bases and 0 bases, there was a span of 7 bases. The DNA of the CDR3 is TGTGCCAGCATGGAGGGCTCCTATAATTCACCCCTCCACTTT. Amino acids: CASMEGSYNSPLHF. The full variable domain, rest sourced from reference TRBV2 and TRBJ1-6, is EPEVTQTPSHQVTQMGQEVILRCVPISNHLYFYWYRQILGQKVEFLVSFYNNEISEKSEIFDDQFSVERPDGSNFTLKIRSTKLEDSAMYFCASMEGSYNSPLHFGNGTRLTVT.

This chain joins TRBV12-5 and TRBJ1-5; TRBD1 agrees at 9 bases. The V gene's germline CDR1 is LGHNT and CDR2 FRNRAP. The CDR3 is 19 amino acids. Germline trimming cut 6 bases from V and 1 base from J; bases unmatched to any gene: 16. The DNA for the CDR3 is TGTGCTAGTGGCCGAATTCAGACAGGGGGGACCACCAGCAATCAGCCCCAGCATTTT. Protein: CASGRIQTGGTTSNQPQHF.

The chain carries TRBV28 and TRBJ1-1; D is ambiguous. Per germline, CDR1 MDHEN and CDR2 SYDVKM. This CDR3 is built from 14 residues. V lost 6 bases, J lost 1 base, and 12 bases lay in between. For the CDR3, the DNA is TGTGCCAGCAGCCCCCCCTATACGAACACTGAAGCTTTCTTT. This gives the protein CASSPPYTNTEAFF.

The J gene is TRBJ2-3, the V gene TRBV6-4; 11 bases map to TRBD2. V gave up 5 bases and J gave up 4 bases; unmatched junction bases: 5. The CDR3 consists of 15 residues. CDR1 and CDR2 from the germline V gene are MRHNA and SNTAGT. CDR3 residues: CASSRSSGGPDTQYF. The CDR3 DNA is TGTGCCAGCAGTAGATCTAGCGGGGGGCCAGATACGCAGTATTTT.

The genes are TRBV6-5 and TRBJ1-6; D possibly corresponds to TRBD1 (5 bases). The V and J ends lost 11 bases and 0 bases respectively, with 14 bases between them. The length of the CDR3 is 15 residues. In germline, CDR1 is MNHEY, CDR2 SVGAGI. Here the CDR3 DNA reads TGTGCCGCCCCCGTCGACAGCTCCTATAATTCACCCCTCCACTTT. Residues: CAAPVDSSYNSPLHF.